Below are 27 T cell receptor beta chains sequenced from a single sample in a study of blood T cell repertoires in COVID-19. Data came from immunoSEQ multiplex PCR; TCRdb stores just in-frame clones and leaves some out. Of fewer than 65,000 clones in the sample, roughly 90% were seen once. The sample consisted of peripheral blood. The source of these receptors is a man aged 45-60 years with acute or convalescent COVID-19.

The chain combines TRBV6-2 or TRBV6-3 with TRBJ1-5; the D is unclear. This CDR3 comprises 12 residues. The germline gives CDR1 MNHEY, CDR2 SVGEGT. The V gene lost 4 bases and the J gene lost 4 bases, with 5 bases spanning the gap. The CDR3 loop is CASSSGNQPQHF. CDR3 nucleotides: TGTGCCAGCAGTTCGGGGAATCAGCCCCAGCATTTT.

The J gene is TRBJ1-2, the V gene TRBV19; 9 bases fit TRBD1. Germline V lookup: CDR1 LNHDA, CDR2 SQIVND (reference sequence). This CDR3 has 13 residues. After removal of 5 bases from V and 6 bases from J, the junction contained 4 bases not matched to a gene. CDR3 amino acids: CASSPDRGHGYTF. DNA of the CDR3: TGTGCCAGTAGTCCGGACAGGGGCCATGGCTACACCTTC.

The CDR3 is CASSQGSSGIYTGELFF. CDR3 DNA sequence: TGTGCCAGCAGCCAAGGGTCTAGCGGTATTTACACCGGGGAGCTGTTTTTT. The V and J genes are TRBV14 and TRBJ2-2; 7 positions agree with TRBD2. V dropped 1 base and J dropped 3; count of bases not matched to a gene: 8. Germline CDR1 SGHDN, CDR2 FVKESK. The CDR3 is 17 amino acids.

This clone showed up just once. V and J are TRBV19 and TRBJ1-6; 9 nucleotides line up with TRBD1. The CDR3 has 14 residues. Unmatched junction bases numbered 1, after V lost 3 bases and J lost 7 bases. CDR1 is LNHDA and CDR2 is SQIVND in the germline V gene (reference sequence). CDR3 protein: CASSMGQGNSPLHF. The CDR3 coding sequence is TGTGCCAGTAGTATGGGACAGGGAAATTCACCCCTCCACTTT.

The rearrangement links TRBV6-6 to TRBJ1-6; TRBD1 aligns across 7 bases. V lost 5 bases to trimming and J lost 9 bases; unmatched junction nucleotides: 10. The CDR3 is 15 amino acids. Per the germline V gene, CDR1 is MNHNY and CDR2 is SVGAGI (reference sequence). In nucleotides, the CDR3 is TGTGCCAGCAGTGGAAAACAGGGGCTGGGTTCACCCCTCCACTTT. This sequence encodes CASSGKQGLGSPLHF.

The chain uses TRBV24-1 and TRBJ2-2, with D possibly TRBD1 on 6 matching bases. The CDR3 loop spans 14 amino acids. Germline loops: CDR1 KGHDR, CDR2 SFDVKD. V was clipped by 5 bases and J by 7 bases, with 13 bases between them. The CDR3 sequence is CATSATGSGGELFF. Written as DNA, the CDR3 is TGTGCCACCAGTGCCACAGGGTCGGGCGGGGAGCTGTTTTTT.

The V call is TRBV3-1 (or the pseudogene TRBV3-2), the J call TRBJ2-7; 12 nucleotides agree with TRBD2. Germline CDR1 reads LGHDT; CDR2 reads YNNKEL (reference sequence). The CDR3 extends over 17 amino acids. V trimming: 4 bases; J trimming: 6 bases; junction bases outside the gene matches: 13. The CDR3 reads CASSLSGLRTSGVEQYF. CDR3 coding DNA: TGTGCCAGCAGCCTCTCCGGTCTACGGACTAGCGGGGTCGAGCAGTACTTC.

The rearrangement joins TRBV11-2 to TRBJ1-3; D remains unclear. The CDR3 contains 14 residues. Germline V CDR1 and CDR2: SGHAT, FQNNGV. V lost 1 base to trimming and J lost 1 base, with 5 bases between them. CDR3 loop: CASSLGGSGNTIYF. DNA for the CDR3: TGTGCCAGCAGCTTAGGCGGATCTGGAAACACCATATATTTT.

This clone was detected once. J is TRBJ2-1 and V is TRBV24-1, with D perhaps matching TRBD2 (5 bases). V lost 4 bases, J lost 8 bases, and 11 bases lay in between. The germline gives CDR1 KGHDR, CDR2 SFDVKD. The CDR3 is 13 amino acids. As DNA, the CDR3 is TGTGCCACCAGTGAGTTCTCCGGGGATGAGCAGTTCTTC. Protein product: CATSEFSGDEQFF.

The rearrangement links TRBV3-1 (or the pseudogene TRBV3-2) to TRBJ2-1; tentative D call: TRBD1 (5 bases). This CDR3 comprises 15 residues. Per germline, CDR1 LGHDT and CDR2 YNNKEL (reference sequence). Trimming left V 3 bases short and J 4 bases short, with 13 bases between. The CDR3 bases are TGTGCCAGCAGCCACAGCGACAGAGGATACAATGAGCAGTTCTTC. Amino acid sequence: CASSHSDRGYNEQFF.

Only one count was recorded for this clone. V gene TRBV30 combines with J gene TRBJ1-4; maybe TRBD1 (5 bases). V was clipped by 0 bases and J by 5 bases, with 10 bases between them. The CDR3 is made up of 14 amino acids. The germline CDR1 and CDR2 sequences are GTSNPN and SVGIG (reference sequence). The CDR3 region is CAWSVGAANEKLFF. The CDR3 bases are TGTGCCTGGAGTGTAGGGGCGGCGAATGAAAAACTGTTTTTT.

The chain joins TRBV3-1 (or the pseudogene TRBV3-2) to TRBJ2-3; 11 bases line up with TRBD2. CDR3 size: 16 residues. CDR1 is LGHDT, CDR2 YNNKEL, per germline (reference sequence). J gave up 10 bases and V 0 bases, and 9 bases lay outside the gene matches. The DNA of the CDR3 is TGTGCCAGCAGCCAAGATTCTAGCGGGGGGACATGGGCGCAGTATTTT. Translated: CASSQDSSGGTWAQYF.

To note about this clone: One end of the junction varies from germline; a read error may be responsible. The rearrangement uses TRBV2 and TRBJ2-7, with D perhaps matching TRBD1 (6 bases). Germline values: CDR1 SNHLY, CDR2 FYNNEI. The CDR3 extends over 12 amino acids. CDR3 protein: CASRTLGDTIFF. The CDR3, as DNA: TGTGCCAGCAGGACCTTAGGGGACACAATTTTTTTC.

This clone showed up just a few times. CDR3 nucleotides: TGTGCCAGCAGTTTATCCCCAAGCGGGGGGGCAACAGATACGCAGTATTTT. Translated, it gives CASSLSPSGGATDTQYF. The chain is built from TRBV27 and TRBJ2-3; 10 nucleotides line up with TRBD2. With 0 bases clipped from V and 3 bases from J, the junction kept 6 bases outside the gene matches. The CDR3 length is 17 residues. The V gene's germline CDR1 is MNHEY and CDR2 SMNVEV (reference sequence).

This sequence joins TRBV21-1 and TRBJ1-3; no DNA check was done on the table's D call, TRBD1. TRBV21-1 is labeled a pseudogene. This CDR3 has 16 residues. Here the CDR3 DNA reads TGTGCCAGCAGCTTTACCGGGACAGGGTTCGGAAACACCATATATTTT. Translated, it gives CASSFTGTGFGNTIYF.

The V gene is TRBV6-5, the J gene TRBJ1-2; 8 bases align to TRBD1. The CDR3 length is 13 residues. J gave up 6 bases and V 5 bases, and 5 bases lay outside the gene matches. Germline loops: CDR1 MNHEY, CDR2 SVGAGI. The CDR3 bases are TGTGCCAGCAGTCCCTGGACAGGGAATGGCTACACCTTC. This sequence encodes CASSPWTGNGYTF.

The chain employs TRBV12-5 and TRBJ2-7; no definite D call. This CDR3 is built from 13 residues. Germline assignment: CDR1 LGHNT and CDR2 FRNRAP. The V end lost 7 bases, the J end lost 2 bases, and 12 bases lay between the germline ends. The CDR3 reads CASAPVPTYEQYF. In nucleotides, the CDR3 is TGTGCTAGTGCCCCGGTACCAACCTACGAGCAGTACTTC.

This chain uses TRBV19 with TRBJ2-7, with 11 nucleotides matching TRBD2. In germline, CDR1 is LNHDA, CDR2 SQIVND (reference sequence). With V trimmed by 6 bases and J by 5 bases, 6 bases remained unmatched. The CDR3 is 14 residues long. The CDR3 nucleotides are TGTGCCAGTAGCACTAGCGGGGGCGTCCACGAGCAGTACTTC. Translating gives CASSTSGGVHEQYF.

The V call is TRBV20-1, the J call TRBJ2-7; D not resolved. The V gene's germline CDR1 is DFQATT and CDR2 SNEGSKA (reference sequence). The CDR3 loop spans 14 amino acids. V gave up 3 bases and J gave up 5 bases, with 17 bases separating them. The CDR3 DNA reads TGCAGTGCTAGTGGCTACCGTATAATGGACGAGCAGTACTTC. Translation gives CSASGYRIMDEQYF.

This clone appeared once. The chain joins TRBV5-1 to TRBJ2-3; no firm D call. Germline CDR1 reads SGHRS; CDR2 reads YFSETQ. The CDR3 is 14 amino acids. The V gene lost 0 bases and the J gene lost 3 bases, with 8 bases spanning the gap. The CDR3, as DNA: TGCGCCAGCAGCTTGGCCGACACGACAGATACGCAGTATTTT. Translation: CASSLADTTDTQYF.

The gene calls are TRBV5-5 and TRBJ2-5; D remains unclear. The CDR3 consists of 14 residues. In germline, CDR1 is SGHKS, CDR2 YYEKEE (reference sequence). Trimming removed 0 bases from V and 2 bases from J, with 8 bases in between. This CDR3 reads CASSLAQLQETQYF. DNA of the CDR3: TGTGCCAGCAGCTTGGCCCAGTTACAAGAGACCCAGTACTTC.

V usage is TRBV29-1 and J usage is TRBJ1-5; 8 bases agree with TRBD1. The CDR3 is made up of 13 amino acids. Germline V gene data show CDR1 as SQVTM and CDR2 as ANQGSEA. V shed 6 bases and J 6 bases; nucleotides not matched to a gene: 7. Written as DNA, the CDR3 is TGCAGCGTGATGGGACAGGAGGGTCAGCCCCAGCATTTT. Its protein is CSVMGQEGQPQHF.

The DNA for the CDR3 is TGTGCCAGCACCTCGACACGAAACATTCAGTACTTC. It is translated as CASTSTRNIQYF. The rearrangement joins TRBV6-5 to TRBJ2-4, with unresolved D. V gave up 7 bases and J gave up 6 bases, with 10 bases separating them. Germline assignment: CDR1 MNHEY and CDR2 SVGAGI. This CDR3 is 12 amino acids long.

V and J are TRBV7-2 and TRBJ2-3; D not resolved. The V and J ends lost 0 bases and 0 bases respectively, with 7 bases between them. This CDR3 has 15 amino acids. Looked up from germline, CDR1 is SGHTA and CDR2 is FQGNSA. In DNA form, the CDR3 reads TGTGCCAGCAGCTTAGCGCCGACTAGCACAGATACGCAGTATTTT. Translation: CASSLAPTSTDTQYF.

This clone has only one observation. In nucleotides, the CDR3 is TGTGCCTGTAGCGGGACAGCTAGCGAGCAGTACTTC. Its translation is CACSGTASEQYF. The chain has TRBV30 and TRBJ2-7; D possibly corresponds to TRBD2 (8 bases). CDR3 size: 12 residues. V was clipped by 6 bases and J by 6 bases, with 15 bases between them. Germline CDR1 is GTSNPN and CDR2 is SVGIG (reference sequence).

This clone was picked up one time. The chain uses TRBV11-2 and TRBJ2-5; D is possibly TRBD2 (6 bases). The CDR3 contains 14 residues. The ends were cut back, 5 bases at V and 5 bases at J, with 15 bases in the middle. The germline gives CDR1 SGHAT, CDR2 FQNNGV. As DNA, the CDR3 is TGTGCCAGCAGCCGGATGGGGGGTCGTGAGACCCAGTACTTC. Amino acids: CASSRMGGRETQYF.

V is TRBV9 and J is TRBJ2-3; TRBD2 aligns across 11 bases. V dropped 1 base and J dropped 4; count of bases not matched to a gene: 8. CDR3 length: 17 amino acids. Germline CDR1 is SGDLS and CDR2 is YYNGEE. The CDR3 spells CASSVMASGGLADTQYF. CDR3 DNA sequence: TGTGCCAGCAGCGTAATGGCTAGCGGGGGGTTGGCAGATACGCAGTATTTT.